This section outlines one T cell receptor beta chain sequence together with its context. Its antigen is as yet unknown. The data derive from a study of regulatory T cells in long-lasting Graves disease. At the level of the study: The term persistent Graves' disease signified upward of 5 years on antithyroid drugs with positive TSH receptor antibodies. Study results and limitations: Preferential use of TRBV28, TRBJ1-2 and TRBJ2-5 was seen in persistent disease. A limited number of samples was an acknowledged limitation.

The trim removed 6 bases at V and 5 bases at J, leaving 8 bases unmatched. Germline V lookup: CDR1 MNHEY, CDR2 SMNVEV (reference sequence). This CDR3 is built from 15 residues. As to time point: persistent/refractory GD, antithyroid drugs over 5 years with positive TRAb. Preparation of the TCR library used RNA extracted from PBMCs. Criteria from the American Thyroid Association guidelines were applied to diagnose Graves' disease. Assembly of TCR beta libraries relied on iRepertoire HTBI primers together with Arm-PCR of CDR3 regions. TCRdb reanalysed the multiplex PCR reads using MiXCR and keeps one entry per CDR3 protein. The data contain 350,000 to 500,000 distinct CDR3 sequences, around 23% of them singletons.

The chain joins TRBV27 to TRBJ2-7; 12 nucleotides line up with TRBD2. The TCR was taken from a female donor with Graves disease. The specimen was peripheral blood mononuclear cells (PBMCs), collected when the disease was refractory, from a patient treated with antithyroid drugs. CDR3 sequence (DNA): TGTGCCAGCAGCACTACTAGCGGGAGGCGGGACGAGCAGTACTTC. As protein: CASSTTSGRRDEQYF.